Below, 21 T cell receptor beta chains from the same sample are listed, as sequenced in a study of OX40 agonist ivuxolimab in advanced cancers. Some clones are missing from TCRdb's copy, which holds only in-frame ones; the method was immunoSEQ multiplex PCR. The table includes approximately 91,000 clones, approximately 88% detected once. The sequenced sample was CD4+ or CD8+ T cells sorted from blood, obtained in a trial of the OX40 agonist ivuxolimab. Receptors were obtained from an adult with an advanced solid tumor such as melanoma, head and neck, liver or kidney cancer.

V and J are TRBV2 and TRBJ1-1, with D perhaps TRBD1 (6 bases). The CDR3 length is 12 residues. Germline lookup yields CDR1 SNHLY and CDR2 FYNNEI. V lost 5 bases and J lost 5, with 9 bases in between. CDR3 region: CASSSTGTEAFF. CDR3 bases: TGTGCCAGCAGTTCAACAGGGACTGAAGCTTTCTTT.

The chain combines TRBV7-3 with TRBJ2-1; tentative D call: TRBD1 (6 bases). CDR1 and CDR2 from the germline V gene are SGHTA and FQGTGA. This CDR3 region has 16 residues. V was shortened by 2 bases and J by 5 bases, with 16 bases between the two germline ends. CDR3 in amino acids: CASSLVAGQPNNEQFF. CDR3 nucleotides: TGTGCCAGCAGCTTAGTAGCCGGACAGCCAAACAATGAGCAGTTCTTC.

V is TRBV13 and J is TRBJ2-3; D is perhaps TRBD1 (5 bases). Trimming cost V 7 bases and J 1 base, with 21 bases left between them. The germline CDR1 and CDR2 sequences are PRHDT and FYEKMQ (reference sequence). The CDR3 covers 17 residues. CDR3 amino acids: CASTILLDTGGTDTQYF. The CDR3 nucleotides read TGTGCCAGCACCATACTCCTTGACACAGGCGGCACAGATACGCAGTATTTT. Based on the CDR3 plus reference TRBV13 and TRBJ2-3, the full variable domain is AAGVIQSPRHLIKEKRETATLKCYPIPRHDTVYWYQQGPGQDPQFLISFYEKMQSDKGSIPDRFSAQQFSDYHSELNMSSLELGDSALYFCASTILLDTGGTDTQYFGPGTRLTVL.

On this clone itself: An end of the junction does not agree with germline; a read error may underlie this. This chain joins TRBV6-5 and TRBJ1-3; D may be TRBD1 (5 bases). This CDR3 spans 13 amino acids. The V gene's germline CDR1 is MNHEY and CDR2 SVGAGI. CDR3 sequence reads: CASSTGSENTIYF. CDR3 in DNA: TGTGCCAGCAGCACAGGTTCTGAAAACACCATATATTTT.

The chain carries TRBV7-9 and TRBJ1-2, with 7 bases fitting TRBD1. Germline values: CDR1 SEHNR, CDR2 FQNEAQ (reference sequence). CDR3 length: 16 amino acids. V trimming: 5 bases; J trimming: 4 bases; junction bases outside the gene matches: 13. The CDR3 bases are TGTGCCAGCAGCCAACGTGGTGGGAGGGGGCTCTATGGCTACACCTTC. This gives the protein CASSQRGGRGLYGYTF.

In DNA, the CDR3 is TGCAGCGTTGAGGGGGGGGCGGGCTACACCTTC. The encoded protein is CSVEGGAGYTF. The J gene is TRBJ1-2, the V gene TRBV29-1, with D possibly matching TRBD1 (6 bases). The CDR3 extends over 11 amino acids. The germline V gene encodes CDR1 SQVTM and CDR2 ANQGSEA. Trimming took 3 bases from V and 8 from J, leaving 10 bases between them.

The chain couples TRBV19 to TRBJ2-7, with unresolved D. Germline loops: CDR1 LNHDA, CDR2 SQIVND (reference sequence). The CDR3 has 15 amino acids. Trimming shortened V by 4 bases and J by 0 bases, and 13 bases separated the two germline ends. CDR3 DNA sequence: TGTGCCAGTAGTACCCAACCGGGCTCCTCCTACGAGCAGTACTTC. Its protein product is CASSTQPGSSYEQYF.

This chain joins TRBV9 and TRBJ2-1, with D possibly TRBD1 on 5 matching bases. The CDR3 has 11 amino acids. Per germline, CDR1 SGDLS and CDR2 YYNGEE. Trimming removed 0 bases from V and 10 bases from J, with 5 bases in between. CDR3: CASSVGTEQFF. The CDR3 coding sequence is TGTGCCAGCAGCGTAGGGACAGAGCAGTTCTTC.

The count of this clone is one. The chain uses TRBV27 and TRBJ1-5; 9 nucleotides match TRBD1. The CDR3 loop spans 14 amino acids. Losses at the gene ends were 6 bases for V and 7 bases for J; bases not matched to a gene: 7. Germline V gene sequence: CDR1 MNHEY, CDR2 SMNVEV (reference sequence). The CDR3 bases are TGTGCCAGCAGCCCGGGACAGGGTGGCCAGCCCCAGCATTTT. Translation: CASSPGQGGQPQHF.

This chain joins TRBV15 and TRBJ2-5; D may correspond to TRBD1 or TRBD2 (5 bases each). Germline V gene sequence: CDR1 LNHNV, CDR2 YYDKDF (reference sequence). This CDR3 is 12 amino acids long. V lost 5 bases to trimming and J lost 9 bases, with 13 bases between them. The CDR3 loop is CATSAGLGAQYF. The CDR3 DNA reads as TGTGCCACCAGCGCAGGTCTGGGGGCCCAGTACTTC.

The chain employs TRBV5-1 and TRBJ2-7; D might be TRBD1 or TRBD2, each matching 5 bases. The CDR3 totals 15 residues. Looked up from germline, CDR1 is SGHRS and CDR2 is YFSETQ. Trimming cost V 4 bases and J 3 bases, with 17 bases left between them. This CDR3 reads CASSPWGSLVYEQYF. In DNA, the CDR3 is TGCGCCAGCAGCCCCTGGGGGAGTTTGGTCTACGAGCAGTACTTC.

The chain employs TRBV5-5 and TRBJ2-7; possibly TRBD1 for D (5 bases). The CDR3 is made up of 14 amino acids. V lost 4 bases and J 2 bases, leaving 13 bases between the germline ends. Germline lookup yields CDR1 SGHKS and CDR2 YYEKEE (reference sequence). CDR3 sequence (DNA): TGTGCCAGCAGCCGACAGATCGGACCCTACGAGCAGTACTTC. This translates into CASSRQIGPYEQYF.

This chain connects TRBV7-2 to TRBJ2-1, with D hard to call. The CDR3 sequence is 13 residues long. CDR1 and CDR2 from the germline V gene are SGHTA and FQGNSA. Trimming took 4 bases from V and 1 from J, leaving 5 bases between them. The CDR3 reads CASSSTSYNEQFF. Here the CDR3 DNA reads TGTGCCAGCAGCTCAACATCCTACAATGAGCAGTTCTTC.

Only a few counts were recorded for this clone. The chain joins TRBV7-9 to TRBJ2-7; D uncertain. There are 13 residues in the CDR3. V lost 2 bases and J 4 bases, leaving 9 bases between the germline ends. CDR1 is SEHNR and CDR2 is FQNEAQ in the germline V gene (reference sequence). The CDR3 reads CASSLPGGYEQYF. The CDR3 nucleotides are TGTGCCAGCAGCTTACCCGGCGGTTACGAGCAGTACTTC.

CDR3 nucleotide sequence: TGCGCCAGCAGCTTGGATGGGGATTCGGACACCGGGGAGCTGTTTTTT. Protein sequence: CASSLDGDSDTGELFF. The chain has TRBV5-1 and TRBJ2-2; unclear D gene. The germline V and J ends were trimmed by 0 bases and 3 bases, with 12 bases remaining between them. Germline CDR1 and CDR2: SGHRS and YFSETQ. CDR3 length: 16 amino acids.

The V call is TRBV29-1, the J call TRBJ1-1; D is possibly TRBD1 (5 bases). The length of the CDR3 is 13 residues. Germline CDR1 reads SQVTM; CDR2 reads ANQGSEA. V was clipped by 7 bases and J by 1 base, with 13 bases between them. Here the CDR3 reads CSAEGQQNTEAFF. For the CDR3, the DNA is TGCAGCGCCGAGGGGCAGCAGAACACTGAAGCTTTCTTT.

V and J are TRBV19 and TRBJ2-3; D perhaps matches TRBD1 (5 bases). The CDR3 spans 14 residues. V lost 4 bases to trimming and J lost 7 bases, with 15 bases between them. The germline CDR1 and CDR2 sequences are LNHDA and SQIVND (reference sequence). The chain's CDR3 is CASSTTWGSHTQYF. CDR3 sequence (DNA): TGTGCCAGTAGTACGACCTGGGGCTCGCATACGCAGTATTTT.

J is TRBJ2-7 and V is TRBV2; D gene uncertain. This CDR3 spans 12 amino acids. The V end lost 4 bases, the J end lost 2 bases, and 6 bases lay between the germline ends. CDR1 SNHLY and CDR2 FYNNEI come from the germline V gene. CDR3 DNA sequence: TGTGCCAGCAGTGTATGGACCTACGAGCAGTACTTC. Protein sequence: CASSVWTYEQYF.

This chain uses TRBV19 with TRBJ1-2; D remains ambiguous. Germline V gene data show CDR1 as LNHDA and CDR2 as SQIVND (reference sequence). V was shortened by 10 bases and J by 4 bases, with 10 bases between the two germline ends. The length of the CDR3 is 11 residues. The CDR3 coding sequence is TGTGCCATTACGGAAGGCTATGGCTACACCTTC. It yields the protein CAITEGYGYTF.

The chain links TRBV7-3 to TRBJ1-1, with 7 nucleotides matching TRBD1. Germline V gene sequence: CDR1 SGHTA, CDR2 FQGTGA. Germline trimming cut 5 bases from V and 3 bases from J; bases unmatched to any gene: 9. The CDR3 extends over 15 amino acids. The CDR3 DNA reads TGTGCCAGCAGCGTTAACAGGGGAGGTTACACTGAAGCTTTCTTT. Translating gives CASSVNRGGYTEAFF.

The chain couples TRBV5-5 to TRBJ1-5; TRBD1 matches 8 bases. The CDR3 has 14 residues. The germline V gene has CDR1 SGHKS and CDR2 YYEKEE (reference sequence). After removal of 4 bases from V and 4 bases from J, the junction contained 4 bases not matched to a gene. CDR3 sequence reads: CASSHTGGNQPQHF. CDR3 nucleotides: TGTGCCAGCAGCCACACAGGGGGAAATCAGCCCCAGCATTTT.